Below, 26 T cell receptor beta chains from the same sample are listed, as sequenced in a study of blood T cell repertoires in COVID-19 (dated by TCRdb to the early 2020s). Libraries were prepared through the immunoSEQ multiplex PCR assay. TCRdb carries this immuneACCESS record with in-frame sequences only. Its versions omit some clonotypes, under half of them owing to an unresolved V gene in the studies checked, with the rest unexplained. This sample gives about 260,000 clones in total; about 90% of them show up just once. The top ten clones comprise over 1.2% of the sample. The sequencing sample was made of peripheral blood. These receptors were obtained from a woman in her thirties or forties who had recovered from COVID-19.

This chain connects TRBV19 to TRBJ1-2; 11 nucleotides agree with TRBD1. With V trimmed by 0 bases and J by 8 bases, 8 bases remained unmatched. The germline V gene encodes CDR1 LNHDA and CDR2 SQIVND (reference sequence). CDR3 size: 16 residues. CDR3: CASSIDQWDRGSGYTF. The CDR3 coding sequence is TGTGCCAGTAGTATAGATCAATGGGACAGGGGGAGCGGCTACACCTTC. Combining the CDR3 with reference TRBV19 and TRBJ1-2 gives the whole variable domain DGGITQSPKYLFRKEGQNVTLSCEQNLNHDAMYWYRQDPGQGLRLIYYSQIVNDFQKGDIAEGYSVSREKKESFPLTVTSAQKNPTAFYLCASSIDQWDRGSGYTFGSGTRLTVV.

This chain links TRBV5-1 with TRBJ2-5, with 8 bases that match TRBD2. Germline V gives CDR1 SGHRS, CDR2 YFSETQ. The CDR3 runs to 15 residues. J was trimmed by 3 bases and V by 3 bases; bases with no gene match: 7. Here the CDR3 reads CASSSLSSGKETQYF. CDR3 bases: TGCGCCAGCAGCTCCTTGAGTAGCGGGAAAGAGACCCAGTACTTC.

This chain connects TRBV6-9 to TRBJ1-2; D perhaps matches TRBD1 (6 bases). The CDR3 is 16 amino acids. Germline CDR1 and CDR2: MNHGY and SVAAGI. The V end lost 1 base, the J end lost 1 base, and 13 bases lay between the germline ends. CDR3: CASSYYRDTHNYGYTF. The CDR3 nucleotides read TGTGCCAGCAGTTATTACCGGGACACCCATAACTATGGCTACACCTTC.

The chain carries TRBV7-9 and TRBJ1-1, with 7 bases that match TRBD1. Germline CDR1 and CDR2: SEHNR and FQNEAQ (reference sequence). There are 15 residues in the CDR3. V gave up 4 bases and J gave up 2 bases; unmatched junction bases: 7. CDR3 in amino acids: CASSSTGAPNTEAFF. DNA for the CDR3: TGTGCCAGCAGCTCTACAGGGGCCCCTAACACTGAAGCTTTCTTT. The full variable domain, completed using reference TRBV7-9 and TRBJ1-1, is DTGVSQNPRHKITKRGQNVTFRCDPISEHNRLYWYRQTLGQGPEFLTYFQNEAQLEKSRLLSDRFSAERPKGSFSTLEIQRTEQGDSAMYLCASSSTGAPNTEAFFGQGTRLTVV.

The rearrangement links TRBV19 to TRBJ2-6; D is uncertain. Trimming removed 4 bases at V and 4 bases at J, with 11 bases between. The germline V gene encodes CDR1 LNHDA and CDR2 SQIVND (reference sequence). This CDR3 is built from 15 residues. The CDR3, as DNA: TGTGCCAGTAGTAAGCTTGAAGCAGGGGCCAACGTCCTGACTTTC. This translates into CASSKLEAGANVLTF. Variable domain in full (rest from reference TRBV19 and TRBJ2-6): DGGITQSPKYLFRKEGQNVTLSCEQNLNHDAMYWYRQDPGQGLRLIYYSQIVNDFQKGDIAEGYSVSREKKESFPLTVTSAQKNPTAFYLCASSKLEAGANVLTFGAGSRLTVL.

The rearrangement uses TRBV18 and TRBJ1-3, with D uncertain. The CDR3 covers 16 residues. V lost 6 bases and J 0 bases, leaving 15 bases between the germline ends. From germline, CDR1 is KGHSH and CDR2 LQKENI. CDR3 nucleotides: TGTGCCAGCTCCGCCCTAGGAGGGCACTCTGGAAACACCATATATTTT. It translates to CASSALGGHSGNTIYF.

The chain carries TRBV10-2 and TRBJ1-5; the D is unclear. The ends were cut back, 5 bases at V and 6 bases at J, with 11 bases in the middle. The germline gives CDR1 WSHSY, CDR2 SAAADI. The CDR3 is made up of 13 amino acids. The CDR3 coding sequence is TGCGCCAGCAGTAAGAGGGAAGGTCAGCCCCAGCATTTT. This codes for CASSKREGQPQHF.

The chain has TRBV6-5 and TRBJ1-2, with 7 bases aligning to TRBD1. V lost 2 bases and J lost 4; bases outside the gene matches: 4. CDR3 size: 14 residues. Germline V gives CDR1 MNHEY, CDR2 SVGAGI. The CDR3 reads CASSYQGVGYGYTF. CDR3 nucleotide sequence: TGTGCCAGCAGTTACCAGGGGGTAGGCTATGGCTACACCTTC.

In this sample, this clone turned up a few times. This specimen includes other DNA sequences encoding the same CDR3. The chain has TRBV19 and TRBJ2-7, with 8 bases lining up with TRBD1. V shed 7 bases and J 1 base; nucleotides not matched to a gene: 3. CDR1 is LNHDA and CDR2 is SQIVND in the germline V gene (reference sequence). The CDR3 length is 13 residues. The CDR3 DNA reads as TGTGCCAGTATGGACAGGGCTTCCTACGAGCAGTACTTC. The encoded protein is CASMDRASYEQYF.

This clone came up once. The V call is TRBV28, the J call TRBJ2-1; weak D call: TRBD1 (6 bases). The CDR3 spans 17 residues. Trimming removed 0 bases from V and 1 base from J, with 13 bases in between. Germline CDR1 and CDR2: MDHEN and SYDVKM. The CDR3 sequence: CASSLWVGGTSYNEQFF. The DNA for the CDR3 is TGTGCCAGCAGTTTATGGGTAGGGGGTACTTCCTACAATGAGCAGTTCTTC.

The CDR3 region has the DNA TGCGCCAGCAGCGCGGAGGGTGAAGCTTTCTTT. Protein product: CASSAEGEAFF. V usage is TRBV5-1 and J usage is TRBJ1-1, with no clear D. This CDR3 contains 11 residues. Trimming pared 4 bases from V and 7 bases from J, leaving 8 bases between. The germline V gene encodes CDR1 SGHRS and CDR2 YFSETQ.

This chain connects TRBV29-1 to TRBJ2-1; possibly TRBD2 for D (5 bases). This CDR3 is built from 14 residues. Germline V lookup: CDR1 SQVTM, CDR2 ANQGSEA. V was cut by 4 bases and J by 4 bases, with 14 bases left in between. The CDR3 here is CSVGRPASYNEQFF. The CDR3 region has the DNA TGCAGCGTTGGGAGGCCAGCCTCATACAATGAGCAGTTCTTC.

V and J are TRBV2 and TRBJ1-5, with 8 positions matching TRBD1. CDR1 and CDR2 (germline): SNHLY, FYNNEI. V gave up 5 bases and J gave up 0 bases; unmatched junction bases: 9. This CDR3 spans 17 amino acids. The CDR3 region is CASSLKTGEYSNQPQHF. The CDR3 DNA reads as TGTGCCAGCAGTCTTAAGACAGGGGAGTATAGCAATCAGCCCCAGCATTTT.

This chain joins TRBV6-5 and TRBJ1-5, with D possibly TRBD1 on 5 matching bases. V lost 7 bases to trimming and J lost 9 bases, with 22 bases between them. The CDR3 is 15 amino acids. Looked up from germline, CDR1 is MNHEY and CDR2 is SVGAGI. Written as DNA, the CDR3 is TGTGCCAGCACTGCACGTCTGGAGGGGCTAGCGCCCCAGCATTTT. Translating it yields CASTARLEGLAPQHF.

The rearrangement uses TRBV4-3 and TRBJ2-7, with 9 bases matching TRBD1. Germline V CDR1 and CDR2: LGHNA, YSLEER. The V gene end was trimmed by 4 bases and the J gene end by 5 bases; junction bases not matched to a gene: 6. CDR3 size: 14 residues. CDR3 sequence: CASSRGQGSHEQYF. CDR3 DNA: TGCGCCAGCAGCCGCGGACAGGGGTCGCACGAGCAGTACTTC.

This chain links TRBV29-1 with TRBJ2-7; TRBD1 matches at 8 bases. With V trimmed by 3 bases and J by 6 bases, 1 base remained unmatched. CDR1 and CDR2 from the germline V gene are SQVTM and ANQGSEA. The CDR3 covers 11 residues. CDR3 loop: CSVETGVEQYF. As DNA, the CDR3 is TGCAGCGTTGAGACAGGGGTCGAGCAGTACTTC.

This chain links TRBV5-1 with TRBJ2-3; 7 nucleotides align to TRBD2. The junction had 13 bases not matched to a gene; V was cut back by 0 bases and J by 6 bases. The CDR3 has 17 amino acids. The germline CDR1 and CDR2 sequences are SGHRS and YFSETQ. DNA of the CDR3: TGCGCCAGCAGCTTGGAACTGCAAGGGACCGGGAGGGATACGCAGTATTTT. Protein sequence: CASSLELQGTGRDTQYF.

The rearrangement uses TRBV10-1 and TRBJ2-2; D is uncertain. CDR1 and CDR2 from the germline V gene are WNHNN and SYGVQD (reference sequence). The CDR3 has 13 residues. Trimming took 2 bases from V and 6 from J, leaving 7 bases between them. CDR3 nucleotide sequence: TGCGCCAGCAGTGAGGAAGCCGCCGGGGAGCTGTTTTTT. It codes for CASSEEAAGELFF.

The rearrangement links TRBV12-3 or TRBV12-4 to TRBJ1-2; 7 positions agree with TRBD1. Losses at the gene ends were 1 base for V and 6 bases for J; bases not matched to a gene: 2. This CDR3 spans 13 amino acids. The CDR3 region has the DNA TGTGCCAGCAGTTTAGGTCAGGGGGATGGCTACACCTTC. Amino acids: CASSLGQGDGYTF.

The V and J genes are TRBV9 and TRBJ1-1; 8 positions agree with TRBD1. The CDR3 is made up of 16 amino acids. Germline V gene sequence: CDR1 SGDLS, CDR2 YYNGEE. Trimming at V came to 3 bases and at J to 2 bases, leaving 9 bases not matched to a gene. CDR3 residues: CASSAPGGPLNTEAFF. As DNA, the CDR3 is TGTGCCAGCAGCGCCCCAGGGGGCCCCTTAAACACTGAAGCTTTCTTT. The full variable domain, rest sourced from reference TRBV9 and TRBJ1-1, is DSGVTQTPKHLITATGQRVTLRCSPRSGDLSVYWYQQSLDQGLQFLIQYYNGEERAKGNILERFSAQQFPDLHSELNLSSLELGDSALYFCASSAPGGPLNTEAFFGQGTRLTVV.

The rearrangement uses TRBV2 and TRBJ1-1; D ambiguous. Trimming cost V 4 bases and J 1 base, with 4 bases left between them. This CDR3 spans 12 amino acids. The germline V gene encodes CDR1 SNHLY and CDR2 FYNNEI. CDR3 region: CASSGENTEAFF. The CDR3, as DNA: TGTGCCAGCAGTGGCGAGAACACTGAAGCTTTCTTT.

The V gene is TRBV5-1, the J gene TRBJ1-2; a possible D gene is TRBD1 (5 bases). Germline V gene lookup returns CDR1 SGHRS and CDR2 YFSETQ. The CDR3 consists of 16 residues. Trimming removed 0 bases from V and 0 bases from J, with 12 bases in between. The CDR3 here is CASSLASGAANYGYTF. The CDR3 nucleotides read TGCGCCAGCAGCTTGGCCAGTGGGGCAGCTAACTATGGCTACACCTTC.

CDR3 protein: CASSWGTLNTEAFF. The CDR3 DNA sequence: TGCGCCAGCAGCTGGGGGACACTTAACACTGAAGCTTTCTTT. V and J are TRBV5-1 and TRBJ1-1, with a possible D match to TRBD1 (6 bases). The germline CDR1 and CDR2 sequences are SGHRS and YFSETQ. The CDR3 runs to 14 residues. V lost 3 bases and J 2 bases, leaving 11 bases between the germline ends.

V gene TRBV9 combines with J gene TRBJ2-1; possibly TRBD2 for D (5 bases). The CDR3 covers 16 residues. The V and J ends lost 2 bases and 0 bases respectively, with 12 bases between them. Germline V lookup: CDR1 SGDLS, CDR2 YYNGEE. The CDR3 coding sequence is TGTGCCAGCAGCGTCCCCTCGGGGAGCTCCTACAATGAGCAGTTCTTC. It specifies CASSVPSGSSYNEQFF.

This clone occurred once. The chain has TRBV19 and TRBJ1-5; D unresolved. CDR1 and CDR2 from the germline V gene are LNHDA and SQIVND (reference sequence). The V end lost 6 bases, the J end lost 0 bases, and 9 bases lay between the germline ends. This CDR3 spans 14 amino acids. The CDR3 reads CASREINSNQPQHF. Written as DNA, the CDR3 is TGTGCCAGTAGGGAGATTAATAGCAATCAGCCCCAGCATTTT.

This clone was observed once. V and J are TRBV12-5 and TRBJ2-3; D unresolved. The length of the CDR3 is 17 residues. The germline V gene encodes CDR1 LGHNT and CDR2 FRNRAP. V was clipped by 1 base and J by 0 bases, with 14 bases between them. In nucleotides, the CDR3 is TGTGCTAGTGGTTTGGCCCTGGGCCCTCCTAGCACAGATACGCAGTATTTT. Its protein product is CASGLALGPPSTDTQYF.